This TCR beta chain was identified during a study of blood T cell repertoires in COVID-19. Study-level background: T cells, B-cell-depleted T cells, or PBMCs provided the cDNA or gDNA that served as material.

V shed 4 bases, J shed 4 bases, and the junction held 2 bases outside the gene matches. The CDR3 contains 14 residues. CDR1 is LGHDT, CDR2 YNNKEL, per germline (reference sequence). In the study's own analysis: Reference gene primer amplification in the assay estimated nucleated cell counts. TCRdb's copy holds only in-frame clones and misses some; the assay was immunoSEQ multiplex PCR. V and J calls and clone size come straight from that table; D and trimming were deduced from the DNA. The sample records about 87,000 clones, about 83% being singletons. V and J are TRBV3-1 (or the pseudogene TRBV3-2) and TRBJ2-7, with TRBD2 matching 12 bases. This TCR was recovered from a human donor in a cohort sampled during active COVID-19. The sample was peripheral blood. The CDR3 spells CASSRGLAGYEQYF. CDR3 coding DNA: TGTGCCAGCAGCCGCGGACTAGCGGGGTACGAGCAGTACTTC.